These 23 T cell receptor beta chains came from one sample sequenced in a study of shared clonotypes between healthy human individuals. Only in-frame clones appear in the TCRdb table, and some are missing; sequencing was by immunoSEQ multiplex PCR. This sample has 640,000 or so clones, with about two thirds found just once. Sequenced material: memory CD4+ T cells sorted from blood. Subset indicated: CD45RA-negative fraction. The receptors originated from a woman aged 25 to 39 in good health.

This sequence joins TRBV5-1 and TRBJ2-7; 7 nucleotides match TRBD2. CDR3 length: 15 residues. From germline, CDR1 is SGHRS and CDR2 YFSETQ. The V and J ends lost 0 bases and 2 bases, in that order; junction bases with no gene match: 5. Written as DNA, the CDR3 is TGCGCCAGCAGCTTGGCCGGGGGGAGGGCCTACGAGCAGTACTTC. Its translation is CASSLAGGRAYEQYF.

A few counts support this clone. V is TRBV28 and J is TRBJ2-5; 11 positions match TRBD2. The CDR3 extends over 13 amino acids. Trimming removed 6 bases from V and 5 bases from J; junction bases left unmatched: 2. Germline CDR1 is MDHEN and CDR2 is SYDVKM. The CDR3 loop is CASRVAGGETQYF. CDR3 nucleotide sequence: TGTGCCAGCAGGGTAGCGGGAGGGGAGACCCAGTACTTC.

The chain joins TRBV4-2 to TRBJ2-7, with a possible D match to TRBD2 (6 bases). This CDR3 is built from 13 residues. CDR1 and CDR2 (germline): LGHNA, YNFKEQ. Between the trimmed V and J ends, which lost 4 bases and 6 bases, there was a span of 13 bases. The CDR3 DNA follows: TGTGCCAGCAGCCCGACTAGGGCTGGCGAGCAGTACTTC. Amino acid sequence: CASSPTRAGEQYF.

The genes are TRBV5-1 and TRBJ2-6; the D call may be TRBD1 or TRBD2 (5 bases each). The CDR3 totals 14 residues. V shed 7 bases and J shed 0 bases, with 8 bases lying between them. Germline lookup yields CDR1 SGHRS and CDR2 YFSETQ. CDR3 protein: CASWDVSGANVLTF. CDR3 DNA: TGCGCCAGCTGGGACGTCTCTGGGGCCAACGTCCTGACTTTC.

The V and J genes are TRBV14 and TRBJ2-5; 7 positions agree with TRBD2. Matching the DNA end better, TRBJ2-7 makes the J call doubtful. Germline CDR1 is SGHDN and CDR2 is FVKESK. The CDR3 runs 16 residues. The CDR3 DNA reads TGTGCCAGCAGCCAAAAGGCCACTAGCGTTTTCTACGAGCAGTACTTC. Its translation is CASSQKATSVFYEQYF.

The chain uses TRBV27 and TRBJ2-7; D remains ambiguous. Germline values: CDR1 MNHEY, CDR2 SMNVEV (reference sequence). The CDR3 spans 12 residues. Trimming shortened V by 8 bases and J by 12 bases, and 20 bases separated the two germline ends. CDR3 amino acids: CASLHIVISPYF. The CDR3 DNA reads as TGTGCCAGCTTGCACATCGTCATTTCCCCGTACTTC.

The CDR3, as DNA: TGTGCCAGCAGCCCTGGCCAGAACACAGATACGCAGTATTTT. It translates to CASSPGQNTDTQYF. The chain recombines TRBV19 with TRBJ2-3; the D is unclear. Trimming cost V 9 bases and J 2 bases, with 15 bases left between them. Germline CDR1 and CDR2: LNHDA and SQIVND (reference sequence). This CDR3 spans 14 amino acids.

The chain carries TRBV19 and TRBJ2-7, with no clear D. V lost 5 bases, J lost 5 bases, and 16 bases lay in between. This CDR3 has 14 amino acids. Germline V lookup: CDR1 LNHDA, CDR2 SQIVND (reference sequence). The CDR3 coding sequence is TGTGCCAGTAGTTCAAAAGGGTTTTCCCACGAGCAGTACTTC. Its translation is CASSSKGFSHEQYF.

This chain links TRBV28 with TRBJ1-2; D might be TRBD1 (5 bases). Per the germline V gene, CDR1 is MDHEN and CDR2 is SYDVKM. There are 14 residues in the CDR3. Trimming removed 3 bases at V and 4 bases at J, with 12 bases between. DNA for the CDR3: TGTGCCAGCAGTTTTACGCAGGGACCCTATGGCTACACCTTC. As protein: CASSFTQGPYGYTF.

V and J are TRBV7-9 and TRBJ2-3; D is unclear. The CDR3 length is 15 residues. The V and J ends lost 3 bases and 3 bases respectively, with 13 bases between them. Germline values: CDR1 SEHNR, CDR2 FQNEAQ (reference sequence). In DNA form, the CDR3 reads TGTGCCAGCAGCTTTGATACTCTGAGGACAGATACGCAGTATTTT. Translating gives CASSFDTLRTDTQYF.

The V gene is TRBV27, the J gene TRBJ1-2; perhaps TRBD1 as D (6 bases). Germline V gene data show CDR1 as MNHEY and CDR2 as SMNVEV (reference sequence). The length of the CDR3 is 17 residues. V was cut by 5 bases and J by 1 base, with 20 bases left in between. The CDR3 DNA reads TGTGCCAGCAGTCCCGAGACTGGACAGAAAATTAACTATGGCTACACCTTC. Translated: CASSPETGQKINYGYTF.

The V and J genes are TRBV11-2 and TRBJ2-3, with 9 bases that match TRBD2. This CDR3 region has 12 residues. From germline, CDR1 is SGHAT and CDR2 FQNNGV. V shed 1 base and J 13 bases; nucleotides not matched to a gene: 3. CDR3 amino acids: CASSLGGGREYF. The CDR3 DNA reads TGTGCCAGCAGCTTAGGCGGCGGGAGGGAGTATTTT.

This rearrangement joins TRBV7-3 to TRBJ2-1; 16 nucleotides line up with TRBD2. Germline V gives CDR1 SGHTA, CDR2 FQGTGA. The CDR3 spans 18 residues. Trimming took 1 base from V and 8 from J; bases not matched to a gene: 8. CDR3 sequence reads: CASSLNPPGTSGRDEQFF. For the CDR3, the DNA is TGTGCCAGCAGCTTAAATCCCCCGGGGACTAGCGGGAGGGATGAGCAGTTCTTC. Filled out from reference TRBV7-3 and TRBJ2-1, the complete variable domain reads GAGVSQTPSNKVTEKGKYVELRCDPISGHTALYWYRQSLGQGPEFLIYFQGTGAADDSGLPNDRFFAVRPEGSVSTLKIQRTERGDSAVYLCASSLNPPGTSGRDEQFFGPGTRLTVL.

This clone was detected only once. CDR3 loop: CASSTLFHGGGKTDTQYF. The CDR3 DNA reads as TGTGCCAGTAGTACCCTTTTTCACGGTGGGGGGAAGACAGATACGCAGTATTTT. The genes are TRBV19 and TRBJ2-3; D is possibly TRBD2 (6 bases). V shed 4 bases and J shed 3 bases, with 23 bases lying between them. The CDR3 runs 18 residues. Germline loops: CDR1 LNHDA, CDR2 SQIVND (reference sequence).

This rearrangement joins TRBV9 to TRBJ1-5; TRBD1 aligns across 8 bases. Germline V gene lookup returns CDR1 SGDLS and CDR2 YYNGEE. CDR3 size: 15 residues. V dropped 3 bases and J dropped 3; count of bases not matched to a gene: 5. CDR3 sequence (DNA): TGTGCCAGCAGCGGCGACAGGGGCGACAATCAGCCCCAGCATTTT. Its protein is CASSGDRGDNQPQHF. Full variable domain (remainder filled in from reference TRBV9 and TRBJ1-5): DSGVTQTPKHLITATGQRVTLRCSPRSGDLSVYWYQQSLDQGLQFLIQYYNGEERAKGNILERFSAQQFPDLHSELNLSSLELGDSALYFCASSGDRGDNQPQHFGDGTRLSIL.

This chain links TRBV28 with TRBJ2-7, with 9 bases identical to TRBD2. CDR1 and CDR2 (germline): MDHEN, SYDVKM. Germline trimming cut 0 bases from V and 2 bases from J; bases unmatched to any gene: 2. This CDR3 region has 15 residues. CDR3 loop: CASSLWGGRAYEQYF. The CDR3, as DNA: TGTGCCAGCAGTTTATGGGGCGGGAGGGCCTACGAGCAGTACTTC.

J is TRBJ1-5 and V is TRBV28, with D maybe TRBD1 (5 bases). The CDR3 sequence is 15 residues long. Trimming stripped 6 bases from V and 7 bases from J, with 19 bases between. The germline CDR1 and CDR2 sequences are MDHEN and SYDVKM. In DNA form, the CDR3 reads TGTGCCAGCAGACCCCCCGGGACTCCATCCCAGCCCCAGCATTTT. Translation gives CASRPPGTPSQPQHF.

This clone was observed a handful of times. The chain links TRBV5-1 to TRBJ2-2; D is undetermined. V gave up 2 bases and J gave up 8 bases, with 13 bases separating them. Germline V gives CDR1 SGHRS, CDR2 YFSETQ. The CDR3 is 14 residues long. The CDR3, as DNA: TGCGCCAGCAGCTTTGACCCTTACGGGGGGGAGCTGTTTTTT. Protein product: CASSFDPYGGELFF.

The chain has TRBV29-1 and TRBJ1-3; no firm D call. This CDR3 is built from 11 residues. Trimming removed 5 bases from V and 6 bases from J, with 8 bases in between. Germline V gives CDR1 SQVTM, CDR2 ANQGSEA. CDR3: CSVLKANTIYF. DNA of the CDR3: TGCAGCGTTCTGAAGGCAAACACCATATATTTT.

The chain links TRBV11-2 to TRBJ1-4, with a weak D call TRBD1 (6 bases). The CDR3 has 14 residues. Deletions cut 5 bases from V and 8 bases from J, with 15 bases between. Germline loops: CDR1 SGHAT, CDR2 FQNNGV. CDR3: CASSQGHQAEKLFF. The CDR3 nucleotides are TGTGCCAGCAGCCAGGGACATCAGGCGGAAAAACTGTTTTTT.

CDR3: CASSSSGLGGETQYF. CDR3 coding DNA: TGTGCCAGCAGCTCCTCGGGCCTGGGGGGAGAGACCCAGTACTTC. This sequence joins TRBV7-9 and TRBJ2-5; D perhaps matches TRBD2 (6 bases). CDR1 SEHNR and CDR2 FQNEAQ come from the germline V gene (reference sequence). This CDR3 has 15 amino acids. Trimming cost V 4 bases and J 4 bases, with 16 bases left between them.

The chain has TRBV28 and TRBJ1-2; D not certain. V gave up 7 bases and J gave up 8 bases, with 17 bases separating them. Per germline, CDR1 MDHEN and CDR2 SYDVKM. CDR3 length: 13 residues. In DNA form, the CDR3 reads TGTGCCAGCACTCTTCAAGGGCCAGGCGGCTACACCTTC. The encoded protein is CASTLQGPGGYTF.

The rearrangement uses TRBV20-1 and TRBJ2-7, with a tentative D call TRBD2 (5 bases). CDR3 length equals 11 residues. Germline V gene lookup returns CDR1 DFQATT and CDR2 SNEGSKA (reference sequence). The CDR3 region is CSGRRSHEQYF. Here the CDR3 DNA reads TGCAGCGGCAGGAGGAGTCACGAGCAGTACTTC.